This T cell receptor (beta chain) was documented in a study of blood T cell repertoires in COVID-19. Study-wide context: COVID-19 samples collected from the United States, Italy and Spain covered acute and convalescent phases.

Methods used by the authors: Reference gene primer amplification yielded estimated nucleated cell counts. Libraries were prepared by immunoSEQ multiplex PCR; TCRdb keeps only in-frame clonotypes and omits some of them. V and J calls and clone size follow that table, whereas D and trimming were derived from the DNA. The data show 55,000 to 85,000 clones, with around 80% seen just once and 26% held by the top ten. This CDR3 contains 14 residues. Trimming stripped 8 bases from V and 3 bases from J, with 16 bases between. CDR1 and CDR2 (germline): MDHEN, SYDVKM. The origin of this receptor is a man aged 60 to 75 with active or convalescent COVID-19. This chain joins TRBV28 and TRBJ1-2, with unresolved D. The sequenced material came from peripheral blood. Here the CDR3 reads CASGGLPQYYGYTF. The CDR3 region has the DNA TGTGCCAGCGGTGGACTCCCGCAGTACTATGGCTACACCTTC.